The 2 T cell receptor beta chains presented below share a single source sample, sequenced in a study of T cell responses to AZD1222 COVID-19 vaccine (dated by TCRdb to 2020 to 2023). Libraries came from the immunoSEQ multiplex PCR assay. TCRdb mirrors the immuneACCESS table, restricted to in-frame sequences. Some clones are absent from its copies; in checked studies, under half trace to an unresolved V gene, and the reason for the others is unknown. The sample table lists 150,000 to 200,000 clones, 75% to 95% of them with a count of one. In total, the top ten clones hold approximately 3% of the sample. This specimen's time point label, per the study, means: baseline before first vaccination. The sample was peripheral blood, taken on day 0 of AZD1222 vaccination. These receptor sequences come from an adult in good health.

The J gene is TRBJ2-5, the V gene TRBV7-2; 10 bases align to TRBD2. The CDR3 is 17 amino acids. In germline, CDR1 is SGHTA, CDR2 FQGNSA. V was pared by 5 bases and J by 0 bases, with 9 bases of the junction left unmatched. The CDR3 is CASSSGRAYPDQETQYF. The CDR3 DNA reads TGTGCCAGCAGCAGCGGGAGGGCTTATCCTGACCAAGAGACCCAGTACTTC. Filled out from reference TRBV7-2 and TRBJ2-5, the complete variable domain reads GAGVSQSPSNKVTEKGKDVELRCDPISGHTALYWYRQSLGQGLEFLIYFQGNSAPDKSGLPSDRFSAERTGGSVSTLTIQRTQQEDSAVYLCASSSGRAYPDQETQYFGPGTRLLVL.

This sequence joins TRBV7-2 and TRBJ2-4; D is possibly TRBD1 (5 bases). Between the trimmed V and J ends, which lost 3 bases and 0 bases, there was a span of 9 bases. CDR1 is SGHTA, CDR2 FQGNSA, per germline. The CDR3 sequence is 15 residues long. The CDR3 region is CASSFDRLAKNIQYF. The CDR3, as DNA: TGTGCCAGCAGCTTCGACAGACTAGCCAAAAACATTCAGTACTTC. Full variable domain (outside the CDR3, taken from reference TRBV7-2 and TRBJ2-4): GAGVSQSPSNKVTEKGKDVELRCDPISGHTALYWYRQSLGQGLEFLIYFQGNSAPDKSGLPSDRFSAERTGGSVSTLTIQRTQQEDSAVYLCASSFDRLAKNIQYFGAGTRLSVL.